This T cell receptor beta chain was identified during a study of T cell changes during pregnancy in multiple sclerosis. Germline values: CDR1 SNHLY, CDR2 FYNNEI. The CDR3 has 10 residues. V was pared by 9 bases and J by 6 bases, with 8 bases between. The method was immunoSEQ multiplex PCR; TCRdb's version includes in-frame clones alone and lacks a portion of them. The top ten hold about 0.91% of the sample, which has over 90,000 clones, 75% to 95% seen once. This receptor was identified in a female donor with multiple sclerosis, enrolled in a pregnancy study. The V and J genes are TRBV2 and TRBJ1-2; D is unclear. This sample comprised peripheral blood, obtained before pregnancy. This chain's CDR3 is CARHRDGYTF. For the CDR3, the DNA is TGTGCCAGACACAGAGATGGCTACACCTTC.